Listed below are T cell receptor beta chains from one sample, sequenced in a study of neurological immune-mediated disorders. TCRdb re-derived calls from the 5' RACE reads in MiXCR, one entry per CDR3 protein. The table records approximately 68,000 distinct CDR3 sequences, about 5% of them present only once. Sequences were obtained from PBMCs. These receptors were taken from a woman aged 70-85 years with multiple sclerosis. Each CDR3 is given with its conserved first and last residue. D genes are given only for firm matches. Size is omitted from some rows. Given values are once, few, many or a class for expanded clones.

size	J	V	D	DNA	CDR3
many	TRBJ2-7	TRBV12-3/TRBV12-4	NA	TGTGCCAGCAGTTACAGGGAGGGGGAGCAGTACTTC	CASSYREGEQYF
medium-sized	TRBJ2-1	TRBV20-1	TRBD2	TGCAGTGCTAGACTAGCGGACAATGAGCAGTTCTTC	CSARLADNEQFF
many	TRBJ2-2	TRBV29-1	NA	TGCAGCGTTGAAGCGGTGAACACCGGGGAGCTGTTTTTT	CSVEAVNTGELFF
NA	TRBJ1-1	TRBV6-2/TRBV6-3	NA	TGTGCCAGCAGTAGGGACATAGTGAACACTGAAGCTTTCTTT	CASSRDIVNTEAFF
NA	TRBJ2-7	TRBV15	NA	TGTGCCACCAGCAGAGAGGGGGGCTCCTACGAGCAGTACTTC	CATSREGGSYEQYF
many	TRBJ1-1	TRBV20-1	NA	TGCAGTGCTAGAGATGGGAATATGAACACTGAAGCTTTCTTT	CSARDGNMNTEAFF
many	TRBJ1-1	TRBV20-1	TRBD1	TGCAGTGCTCGTCCGGGACAGGGGGCGAACACTGAAGCTTTCTTT	CSARPGQGANTEAFF
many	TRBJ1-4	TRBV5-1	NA	TGCGCCAGCAGCTTAACAGGACAGGAAAAACTGTTTTTT	CASSLTGQEKLFF
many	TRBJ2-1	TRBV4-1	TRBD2	TGCGCCAGCAGCCACCCGACTAGCGCCCACAACAATGAGCAGTTCTTC	CASSHPTSAHNNEQFF
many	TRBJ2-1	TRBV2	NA	TGTGCCAGCAGTGAAAGGGGGGGCAATGAGCAGTTCTTC	CASSERGGNEQFF
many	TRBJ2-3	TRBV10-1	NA	TGCGCCACCAGGCGGGATTTCACAGATACGCAGTATTTT	CATRRDFTDTQYF
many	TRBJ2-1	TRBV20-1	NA	TGCAGTGCCCGACAGTTAGGCCCCTACAATGAGCAGTTCTTC	CSARQLGPYNEQFF
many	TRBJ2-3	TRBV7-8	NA	TGTGCCAGCAGCTCCGACTGGCATCGGGACACAGATACGCAGTATTTT	CASSSDWHRDTDTQYF
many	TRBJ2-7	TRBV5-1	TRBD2	TGCGCCAGCAAAGCACCTAGCGGTGCGTACGAGCAGTACTTC	CASKAPSGAYEQYF
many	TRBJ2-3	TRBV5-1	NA	TGCGCCAGCAGCTTAATTCCTAGCGGCACAGATACGCAGTATTTT	CASSLIPSGTDTQYF
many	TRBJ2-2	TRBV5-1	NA	TGCGCCAGCAGCTTTATATCCCCGAGCTTCGACACCGGGGAGCTGTTTTTT	CASSFISPSFDTGELFF
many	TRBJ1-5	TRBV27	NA	TGTGCCAGCAGTAGATTCCCGAATCAGCCCCAGCATTTT	CASSRFPNQPQHF
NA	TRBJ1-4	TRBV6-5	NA	TGTGCCAGCAGTTACGGCAAAAAACTGTTTTTT	CASSYGKKLFF
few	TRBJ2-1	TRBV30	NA	TGTGCCTGGAAAAGGTATAATGAGCAGTTCTTC	CAWKRYNEQFF
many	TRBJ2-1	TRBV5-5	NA	TGTGCCAGCAGCCCCGGCTCGGCCCTGGAGTTCTTC	CASSPGSALEFF
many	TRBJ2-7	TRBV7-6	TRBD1	TGTGCCAGCAGTCCTTTTCCGGGACAGGTCACCTACGAGCAGTACTTC	CASSPFPGQVTYEQYF
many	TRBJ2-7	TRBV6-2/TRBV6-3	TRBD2	TGTGCCAGCAGTTATCCGGGACTAGCGGGATCCTACGAGCAGTACTTC	CASSYPGLAGSYEQYF
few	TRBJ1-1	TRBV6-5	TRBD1	TGTGCCAGCAGTCCGGGGACAGGGATGAACACTGAAGCTTTCTTT	CASSPGTGMNTEAFF
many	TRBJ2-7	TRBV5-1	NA	TGCGCCAGCAGCTTGCTTAGCGATAACTACGAGCAGTACTTC	CASSLLSDNYEQYF
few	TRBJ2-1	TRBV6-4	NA	TGTGCCAGCAGTGACTCGGGCAGGGCGCCCAACAATGAGCAGTTCTTC	CASSDSGRAPNNEQFF
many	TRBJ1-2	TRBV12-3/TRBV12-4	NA	TGTGCCAGCAGCCCGCAGGGAGGGGATGGCTACACCTTC	CASSPQGGDGYTF
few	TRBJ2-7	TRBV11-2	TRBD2	TGTGCCAGCAGCTTAGTAAGTGGAGTTCTGGCGGGAGGGCCCAACGAGCAGTACTTC	CASSLVSGVLAGGPNEQYF
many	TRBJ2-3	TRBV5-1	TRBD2	TGCGCCAGTGTGACTAGCGGAAGAAGCACAGATACGCAGTATTTT	CASVTSGRSTDTQYF
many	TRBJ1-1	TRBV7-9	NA	TGTGCCAGCAGCCGGGACGTAAATACTGCTTTCTTT	CASSRDVNTAFF
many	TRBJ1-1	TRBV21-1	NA	TGTGCCAGCAGCAGCGAGAACACTGAAGCTTTCTTT	CASSSENTEAFF
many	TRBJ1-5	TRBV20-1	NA	TGCAGTGCTAGAGGTGGAAAGGGTAATGTGCCCCAGCATTTT	CSARGGKGNVPQHF
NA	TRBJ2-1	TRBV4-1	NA	TGCGCCAGCAGCCAAGATTGGGCAGGGGTGGCCAATGAGCAGTTCTTC	CASSQDWAGVANEQFF
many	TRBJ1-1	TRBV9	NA	TGTGCCAGCAGCGTAGGTGTCACTAGGGCTAGGGAGGTAATGAACACTGAAGCTTTCTTT	CASSVGVTRAREVMNTEAFF
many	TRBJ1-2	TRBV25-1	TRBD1	TGTGCCAGCAGTGATCGGACAGGGAAGTATGGCTACACCTTC	CASSDRTGKYGYTF
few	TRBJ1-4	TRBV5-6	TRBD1	TGTGCCAGCAGCTTAAATCCGACAGGGAGAATTGAAAAACTGTTTTTT	CASSLNPTGRIEKLFF